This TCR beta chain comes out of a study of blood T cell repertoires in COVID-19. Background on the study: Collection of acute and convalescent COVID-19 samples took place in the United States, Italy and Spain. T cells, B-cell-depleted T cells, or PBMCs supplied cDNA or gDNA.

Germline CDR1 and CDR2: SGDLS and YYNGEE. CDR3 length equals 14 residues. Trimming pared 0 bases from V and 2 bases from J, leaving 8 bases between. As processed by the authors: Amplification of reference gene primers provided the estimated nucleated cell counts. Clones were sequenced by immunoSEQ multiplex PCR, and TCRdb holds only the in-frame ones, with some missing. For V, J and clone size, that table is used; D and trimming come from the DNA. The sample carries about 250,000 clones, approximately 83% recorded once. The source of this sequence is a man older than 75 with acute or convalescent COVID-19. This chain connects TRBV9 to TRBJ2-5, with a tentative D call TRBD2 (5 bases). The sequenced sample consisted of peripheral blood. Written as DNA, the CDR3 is TGTGCCAGCAGCGTAGATGAGCGGCAAGAGACCCAGTACTTC. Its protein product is CASSVDERQETQYF.